This entry lists 6 T cell receptor beta chains sequenced from one sample in a study of T cell responses to AZD1222 COVID-19 vaccine. Sequenced by immunoSEQ multiplex PCR; TCRdb stores in-frame clones only, minus some. The sample holds about 100,000 clones, 89% seen once. Sequencing used peripheral blood, obtained on day 0 of AZD1222 vaccination. Receptor source: an adult in good health.

The V gene is TRBV12-3 or TRBV12-4, the J gene TRBJ1-4; the D gene is possibly TRBD1 (6 bases). The CDR3 has 13 residues. V was clipped by 6 bases and J by 10 bases, with 15 bases between them. This CDR3 is CASSLGGRVKLFF. The CDR3, as DNA: TGTGCCAGCAGCTTGGGGGGGCGGGTAAAACTGTTTTTT.

The rearrangement uses TRBV9 and TRBJ1-1, with D maybe TRBD1 (6 bases). The CDR3 is 18 amino acids. Germline CDR1 and CDR2: SGDLS and YYNGEE. The V gene lost 0 bases and the J gene lost 0 bases, with 18 bases spanning the gap. For the CDR3, the DNA is TGTGCCAGCAGCGTAGGAAGTCGTCTGGGGGGCGTGAACACTGAAGCTTTCTTT. Translated, it gives CASSVGSRLGGVNTEAFF.

This chain connects TRBV7-7 to TRBJ2-5; the D gene could be TRBD1 or TRBD2 (5 bases each). Germline-derived CDR1 and CDR2 are SSHAT and FNYEAQ (reference sequence). There are 16 residues in the CDR3. Trimming removed 1 base at V and 1 base at J, with 13 bases between. Written as DNA, the CDR3 is TGTGCCAGCAGCTTAGGGAGCCCGGGACCCCAAGAGACCCAGTACTTC. Its protein is CASSLGSPGPQETQYF.

The rearrangement uses TRBV6-4 and TRBJ2-3, with 10 bases fitting TRBD1. This CDR3 region has 15 residues. Germline values: CDR1 MRHNA, CDR2 SNTAGT. The V gene end was trimmed by 2 bases and the J gene end by 4 bases; junction bases not matched to a gene: 3. The DNA of the CDR3 is TGTGCCAGCAGTGACGAGACAGGGGGCTCAGATACGCAGTATTTT. Translating it yields CASSDETGGSDTQYF.

The chain uses TRBV30 and TRBJ2-7; TRBD2 might be the D (5 bases). Germline CDR1 GTSNPN, CDR2 SVGIG (reference sequence). The V end lost 4 bases, the J end lost 5 bases, and 9 bases lay between the germline ends. The length of the CDR3 is 11 residues. CDR3 sequence (DNA): TGTGCCTGGACCCGAGGGAACGAGCAGTACTTC. It yields the protein CAWTRGNEQYF.

This chain joins TRBV7-9 and TRBJ1-6; TRBD1 aligns across 9 bases. From germline, CDR1 is SEHNR and CDR2 FQNEAQ (reference sequence). There are 16 residues in the CDR3. Trimming at V came to 5 bases and at J to 2 bases, leaving 4 bases not matched to a gene. CDR3 sequence reads: CASSPGTGTYNSPLHF. For the CDR3, the DNA is TGTGCCAGCAGCCCCGGGACAGGGACCTATAATTCACCCCTCCACTTT. Based on the CDR3 plus reference TRBV7-9 and TRBJ1-6, the full variable domain is DTGVSQNPRHKITKRGQNVTFRCDPISEHNRLYWYRQTLGQGPEFLTYFQNEAQLEKSRLLSDRFSAERPKGSFSTLEIQRTEQGDSAMYLCASSPGTGTYNSPLHFGNGTRLTVT.